One and the same sample provided the 21 T cell receptor beta chains below, sequenced in a study of molecular identifiers for immune sequencing clone quantification. TCRdb reprocessed the PCR reads via MiXCR and lists one record per CDR3 protein. The sample includes tens of thousands of distinct CDR3 sequences, approximately 18% of them seen just once. The specimen sequenced was naive CD8+ T cells from blood, with Jurkat cell RNA spiked in. Indicated subset: FACS-sorted CD8+CD4-CCR7+CD45RA+ naive T cells. All receptors derive from a human donor in good health. Some libraries in this study had Jurkat cell RNA spiked in.

By sample share, this clonotype is medium-sized. The rearrangement uses TRBV7-2 and TRBJ2-1; D is unclear. The germline V gene has CDR1 SGHTA and CDR2 FQGNSA. Trimming removed 1 base from V and 6 bases from J, with 7 bases in between. The CDR3 covers 13 residues. The CDR3 coding sequence is TGTGCCAGCAGCTTAGAACTGGTCAATGAGCAGTTCTTC. Translated, it gives CASSLELVNEQFF.

Of note for this clonotype: A much larger clone lies one base from this, so it may be a read error. This is likely a read error, given that the CDR3 carries no conserved phenylalanine or tryptophan at its end. The rearrangement uses TRBV7-8 and TRBJ2-5; D possibly matches TRBD1 or TRBD2 (6 bases each). This CDR3 comprises 14 residues. Germline values: CDR1 SGHVS, CDR2 FQNEAQ. The V end lost 0 bases, the J end lost 4 bases, and 9 bases lay between the germline ends. This CDR3 is CASSLAGGIETQYL. Written as DNA, the CDR3 is TGTGCCAGCAGCTTAGCAGGGGGGATAGAGACCCAGTACCTC.

This clonotype was seen ten or more times. The chain recombines TRBV6-1 with TRBJ1-6; unclear D gene. CDR1 and CDR2 (germline): MNHNS, SASEGT. CDR3 length equals 13 residues. V lost 3 bases to trimming and J lost 10 bases, with 10 bases between them. The CDR3 DNA is TGTGCCAGCAGTGATGCGGGGAACTCACCCCTCCACTTT. This gives the protein CASSDAGNSPLHF.

This clonotype appeared many times. The CDR3, as DNA: TGTGCCAGCAGTGAAGGTGACCATTTCACAGATACGCAGTATTTT. Amino acid sequence: CASSEGDHFTDTQYF. The V gene is TRBV6-1, the J gene TRBJ2-3; D unresolved. The V end lost 1 base, the J end lost 2 bases, and 10 bases lay between the germline ends. CDR3 length equals 15 residues. The germline CDR1 and CDR2 sequences are MNHNS and SASEGT.

This clonotype showed up many times. The chain couples TRBV13 to TRBJ2-7; 8 positions agree with TRBD2. The CDR3 contains 16 residues. J was trimmed by 2 bases and V by 4 bases; bases with no gene match: 10. The germline V gene encodes CDR1 PRHDT and CDR2 FYEKMQ (reference sequence). The CDR3 is CASSSVLAGRAYEQYF. The CDR3 DNA reads as TGTGCCAGCAGCTCCGTATTAGCGGGAAGGGCCTACGAGCAGTACTTC. The variable domain in full, with the rest retrieved from reference TRBV13 and TRBJ2-7, is AAGVIQSPRHLIKEKRETATLKCYPIPRHDTVYWYQQGPGQDPQFLISFYEKMQSDKGSIPDRFSAQQFSDYHSELNMSSLELGDSALYFCASSSVLAGRAYEQYFGPGTRLTVT.

This clonotype was detected many times. The rearrangement joins TRBV7-9 to TRBJ2-3; 8 bases are shared with TRBD1. V was clipped by 5 bases and J by 9 bases; unmatched bases: 7. CDR1 and CDR2 from the germline V gene are SEHNR and FQNEAQ (reference sequence). This CDR3 has 13 amino acids. CDR3: CASSLDRDRTQYF. The CDR3 nucleotides read TGTGCCAGCAGCCTTGACCGGGACAGGACGCAGTATTTT. Full variable domain (rest looked up from reference TRBV7-9 and TRBJ2-3): DTGVSQNPRHKITKRGQNVTFRCDPISEHNRLYWYRQTLGQGPEFLTYFQNEAQLEKSRLLSDRFSAERPKGSFSTLEIQRTEQGDSAMYLCASSLDRDRTQYFGPGTRLTVL.

This clonotype was recorded a few times. V gene TRBV15 combines with J gene TRBJ2-7; 9 bases fit TRBD2. The V segment lost 1 base and the J segment 5 bases; nucleotides outside the gene matches: 9. Germline V lookup: CDR1 LNHNV, CDR2 YYDKDF (reference sequence). The CDR3 is 16 amino acids. For the CDR3, the DNA is TGTGCCACCAGCAGAGTTTGGGCTAGCGGGACCGACGAGCAGTACTTC. Its translation: CATSRVWASGTDEQYF.

This clonotype was seen many times. The J gene is TRBJ2-5, the V gene TRBV28; no reliable D call. CDR1 is MDHEN and CDR2 is SYDVKM in the germline V gene. The CDR3 totals 13 residues. V dropped 5 bases and J dropped 5 bases, with 12 bases sitting between them. CDR3 amino acids: CASSRPRWETQYF. In nucleotides, the CDR3 is TGTGCCAGCAGTCGGCCACGTTGGGAGACCCAGTACTTC.

This clonotype was counted only a few times. The rearrangement links TRBV27 to TRBJ2-7, with a tentative D call TRBD1 (6 bases). V was cut by 6 bases and J by 0 bases, with 15 bases left in between. Per germline, CDR1 MNHEY and CDR2 SMNVEV (reference sequence). The CDR3 has 15 residues. The DNA for the CDR3 is TGTGCCAGCAGCCTACAGGGTTATCCCTCCTACGAGCAGTACTTC. Translated, it gives CASSLQGYPSYEQYF.

A word on this clonotype: Here the CDR3 omits its conserved ending phenylalanine or tryptophan, so a read error is the likely source. V and J are TRBV3-1 and TRBJ2-7; 10 nucleotides match TRBD1. Germline lookup yields CDR1 LGHDT and CDR2 YNNKEL (reference sequence). The CDR3 loop spans 16 amino acids. V lost 0 bases and J lost 7; bases outside the gene matches: 9. In DNA form, the CDR3 reads TGTGCCAGCAGCCAAGAAGGACTAGAGGGACAGGGGGAGCAGTACTCC. It encodes CASSQEGLEGQGEQYS.

This clonotype was recorded many times. At one end the junction does not follow the germline gene, possibly because of a read error. The CDR3: CASSLVQGPNF. The CDR3 DNA follows: TGTGCCAGCAGCTTAGTACAGGGCCCAAATTTT. J is TRBJ2-3 and V is TRBV7-9; TRBD1 might be the D (6 bases). The length of the CDR3 is 11 residues. Germline-derived CDR1 and CDR2 are SEHNR and FQNEAQ (reference sequence).

As to this clonotype: With a much larger clone just one base away, this may be a read error. The chain has TRBV29-1 and TRBJ2-2; either TRBD1 or TRBD2 may fit D (5 bases each). Germline CDR1 is SQVTM and CDR2 is ANQGSEA. The CDR3 length is 12 residues. The CDR3 DNA is TGCAGCGTCATAAGGGGAACCGGGGAGCGGTTTTTT. This gives the protein CSVIRGTGERFF.

The chain uses TRBV7-7 and TRBJ2-2; D is uncertain. The germline CDR1 and CDR2 sequences are SSHAT and FNYEAQ (reference sequence). V shed 5 bases and J shed 5 bases, with 21 bases lying between them. The CDR3 contains 17 residues. This chain's CDR3 is CASSATARFLGTGELFF. CDR3 nucleotide sequence: TGTGCCAGCAGCGCCACCGCCAGGTTTCTTGGGACCGGGGAGCTGTTTTTT.

Many counts were recorded for this clonotype. The chain recombines TRBV27 with TRBJ1-1, with D tentatively TRBD1 (5 bases). The CDR3 is 15 residues long. CDR1 MNHEY and CDR2 SMNVEV come from the germline V gene (reference sequence). Trimming cost V 5 bases and J 5 bases, with 18 bases left between them. The CDR3 sequence is CASSLQGGKGTEAFF. In nucleotides, the CDR3 is TGTGCCAGCAGTCTCCAGGGAGGGAAAGGGACTGAAGCTTTCTTT.

The table lists this clonotype with many counts. The chain recombines TRBV7-9 with TRBJ2-7, with 7 bases identical to TRBD1. The CDR3 covers 16 residues. Trimming cost V 5 bases and J 3 bases; bases outside gene matches: 13. Germline-derived CDR1 and CDR2 are SEHNR and FQNEAQ (reference sequence). The CDR3 DNA is TGTGCCAGCAGCCACAATCGACAGGGCAAGGGCTACGAGCAGTACTTC. Translation: CASSHNRQGKGYEQYF.

This clonotype was picked up many times. The V and J genes are TRBV7-9 and TRBJ2-5; maybe TRBD2 (6 bases). The V end lost 5 bases, the J end lost 0 bases, and 10 bases lay between the germline ends. Germline values: CDR1 SEHNR, CDR2 FQNEAQ (reference sequence). The CDR3 sequence is 14 residues long. The CDR3 region is CASSAAGHQETQYF. DNA of the CDR3: TGTGCCAGCAGCGCCGCGGGACACCAAGAGACCCAGTACTTC.

The sample holds a few counts of this clonotype. A much larger clone lies one base from this, so it may be a read error. The chain couples TRBV9 to TRBJ2-4; 12 bases map to TRBD2. The CDR3 runs to 16 residues. Germline CDR1 is SGDLS and CDR2 is YYNGEE. CDR3: CASSLGLAGPGNIQHF. The CDR3, as DNA: TGTGCCAGCAGCCTAGGACTAGCGGGACCTGGAAACATTCAGCACTTC.

This clonotype was counted many times. J is TRBJ2-1 and V is TRBV7-9; D not resolved. The CDR3 sequence is 12 residues long. The V end lost 2 bases, the J end lost 9 bases, and 8 bases lay between the germline ends. Germline values: CDR1 SEHNR, CDR2 FQNEAQ (reference sequence). For the CDR3, the DNA is TGTGCCAGCAGCTTAACCCAGGTTGAGCAGTTCTTC. Protein: CASSLTQVEQFF.

About this clonotype itself: This may arise from a read error, as a much more abundant clone is one base away. Since no conserved phenylalanine or tryptophan closes the CDR3, a read error is the likely cause. In DNA, the CDR3 is TGTGCCAGCAGTTGGTCTGGGGGGGTAAGGCCTGAAGCTTTCATT. Translated, it gives CASSWSGGVRPEAFI. The V and J genes are TRBV27 and TRBJ1-1; possibly TRBD1 for D (5 bases). Germline V gene sequence: CDR1 MNHEY, CDR2 SMNVEV (reference sequence). The CDR3 consists of 15 residues. V lost 4 bases, J lost 6 bases, and 18 bases lay in between.

This clonotype was recorded many times. The V gene is TRBV27, the J gene TRBJ2-3; TRBD2 might be the D (5 bases). This CDR3 comprises 16 residues. Germline V lookup: CDR1 MNHEY, CDR2 SMNVEV (reference sequence). Trimming pared 2 bases from V and 2 bases from J, leaving 14 bases between. CDR3 coding DNA: TGTGCCAGCAGTTTAATTCCAGGACTTCCCACAGATACGCAGTATTTT. It translates to CASSLIPGLPTDTQYF.

The V and J genes are TRBV27 and TRBJ2-1; D perhaps matches TRBD2 (6 bases). Germline V gene sequence: CDR1 MNHEY, CDR2 SMNVEV (reference sequence). Trimming took 8 bases from V and 8 from J, leaving 19 bases between them. CDR3 length: 14 residues. The CDR3 nucleotides are TGTGCCAGCCGCTCCGGACTCAAGCGGGATGAGCAGTTCTTC. This translates into CASRSGLKRDEQFF.